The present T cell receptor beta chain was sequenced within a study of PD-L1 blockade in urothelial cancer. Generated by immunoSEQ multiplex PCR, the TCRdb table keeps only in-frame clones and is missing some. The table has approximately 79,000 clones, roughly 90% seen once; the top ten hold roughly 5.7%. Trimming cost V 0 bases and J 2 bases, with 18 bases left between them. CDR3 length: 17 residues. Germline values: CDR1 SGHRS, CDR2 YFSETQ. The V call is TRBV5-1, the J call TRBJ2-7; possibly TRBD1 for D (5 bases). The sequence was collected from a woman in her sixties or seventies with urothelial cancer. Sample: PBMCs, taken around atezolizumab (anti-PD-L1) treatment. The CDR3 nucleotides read TGCGCCAGCAGCTTGGGGTGGCTAGGGGCTACCCCCTACGAGCAGTACTTC. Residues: CASSLGWLGATPYEQYF.